This T cell receptor beta chain was profiled in a study of shared clonotypes between healthy human individuals. Findings and limits, study-wide: Generation probabilities of non-shared clonotypes were lower (relative to those shared by all four donors).

TCRdb's copy holds only in-frame clones and misses some; the assay was immunoSEQ multiplex PCR. The data hold almost 750,000 clones, with about two thirds observed a single time. About this clone: Antigen: not known.

The germline V gene has CDR1 MGHDK and CDR2 SYGVNS. This CDR3 contains 14 residues. V lost 4 bases, J lost 4 bases, and 10 bases lay in between. What was sequenced was memory CD4+ T cells sorted from blood. The subset denotes: CD45RA-negative fraction. This clonotype originated in a woman between 25 and 40 years old in good health. The genes are TRBV25-1 and TRBJ1-4; D ambiguous. The CDR3 bases are TGTGCCAGCAGTGCCCCGGGAATTAATGAAAAACTGTTTTTT. This gives the protein CASSAPGINEKLFF.